A selection of T cell receptor beta chains follows, all from one sample in a study of blood T cell repertoires in COVID-19. The table came from immunoSEQ multiplex PCR; TCRdb's copy has only in-frame clones and leaves some out. The table shows 300,000 to 400,000 clones, with about 87% occurring only once. Specimen: peripheral blood. The origin of the receptors is a woman aged 50 to 65 who had recovered from COVID-19. The CDR3 runs from the conserved cysteine through the conserved F or W. Fields, in order: clone size, D gene, J gene, V gene, CDR3 DNA, CDR3 protein. The D gene is left open where the match is weak. Not every row has a clone size; where given, it reads once, few, many or a size class.

. | TRBD1 | TRBJ1-1 | TRBV19 | TGTGCCAGTAGTTACAGGGGTAACACTGAAGCTTTCTTT | CASSYRGNTEAFF
. | . | TRBJ2-5 | TRBV5-6 | TGTGCCAGCAGCTTGGTGGGCATCGTTTTGAGAAAAGAGACCCAGTACTTC | CASSLVGIVLRKETQYF
. | . | TRBJ2-7 | TRBV10-3 | TGTGCCATCAGTGAGTCAGGCGGGCTAGGGCCCGACTCCTACGAGCAGTACTTC | CAISESGGLGPDSYEQYF
. | . | TRBJ2-3 | TRBV11-3 | TGTGCCAGCAGCTCTCCTATTTCAGATACGCAGTATTTT | CASSSPISDTQYF
. | . | TRBJ2-7 | TRBV4-2 | TGTGCCAGCAGCCCAGCCGACCGGGACTTCTACGAGCAGTACTTC | CASSPADRDFYEQYF
. | . | TRBJ2-7 | TRBV28 | TGTGCCAGCAGCAAACAGGTGTACGAGCAGTACTTC | CASSKQVYEQYF
. | TRBD1 | TRBJ2-6 | TRBV9 | TGTGCCAGCAGCCTAAGTACAGGGGGCGCAGGTGGGGCCAACGTCCTGACTTTC | CASSLSTGGAGGANVLTF
once | TRBD2 | TRBJ2-1 | TRBV2 | TGTGCCAGCAGTGACCTGGGCAGCGGGATTGCGTGGTTCTTC | CASSDLGSGIAWFF
. | . | TRBJ1-3 | TRBV3-1/TRBV3-2 | TGTGCCAGCAGCCCCCAGGGAAACACCATATATTTT | CASSPQGNTIYF
. | . | TRBJ1-1 | TRBV9 | TGTGCCAGCAGCGCCCAACAGGGAACTGAAGCTTTCTTT | CASSAQQGTEAFF
once | . | TRBJ2-1 | TRBV27 | TGTGCCAGCACCGCCTTACCGGGGAATGAGCAGTTCTTC | CASTALPGNEQFF
. | . | TRBJ2-3 | TRBV12-3/TRBV12-4 | TGTGCCAGCACCCCTTCTGTAGATACGCAGTATTTT | CASTPSVDTQYF
. | TRBD2 | TRBJ2-3 | TRBV5-1 | TGCGCCAGCACCCTCTTCCGTAGCGGGGGTACAGATACGCAGTATTTT | CASTLFRSGGTDTQYF
. | TRBD1 | TRBJ1-2 | TRBV4-2 | TGTGCCAGCAGTCATTCCGGGACAGGGGGCCCTTTTGGAGGCTACACCTTC | CASSHSGTGGPFGGYTF
. | . | TRBJ2-7 | TRBV28 | TGTGCCAGCAGTTTCTCTCGATGGGCAAGGTCCTACGAGCAGTACTTC | CASSFSRWARSYEQYF
. | . | TRBJ2-5 | TRBV6-5 | TGTGCCAGCAGCGGGACACAAGAGACCCAGTACTTC | CASSGTQETQYF
few | TRBD2 | TRBJ2-1 | TRBV18 | TGTGCCAGCTCAGTACTAGCGGGGGCGTACAATGAGCAGTTCTTC | CASSVLAGAYNEQFF
. | . | TRBJ1-1 | TRBV7-8 | TGTGCCAGCAGCTTGATACCGGGAACCCGGGATGAGGCTTTCTTT | CASSLIPGTRDEAFF
. | TRBD2 | TRBJ2-7 | TRBV5-1 | TGCGCCAGCAGCTTGGGCTTACCGGGACTAGCGGGGCTTTCCCACGAGCAGTACTTC | CASSLGLPGLAGLSHEQYF
. | TRBD1 | TRBJ1-2 | TRBV28 | TGTGCCAGCAGTTTAAGAGGACAGGCTTTCTATGGCTACACCTTC | CASSLRGQAFYGYTF
. | . | TRBJ2-6 | TRBV7-2 | TGTGCCAGCAGCTTAGTCGGGGGTAGCTCTGGGGCCAACGTCCTGACTTTC | CASSLVGGSSGANVLTF
. | TRBD2 | TRBJ2-3 | TRBV28 | TGTGCCAGCCAACTAGCGGGAGTGTTCAAAACAGATACGCAGTATTTT | CASQLAGVFKTDTQYF
. | . | TRBJ2-1 | TRBV18 | TGTGCCAGCTCACCACTCTTAGGACATCAGCAGTTCTTC | CASSPLLGHQQFF
. | . | TRBJ1-4 | TRBV9 | TGTGCCAGCAGCGTCGGCAGGTTACGGGGTAATGAAAAACTGTTTTTT | CASSVGRLRGNEKLFF
. | TRBD1 | TRBJ2-4 | TRBV7-9 | TGTGCCAGCAGCCCCTCCGGGACAGGGGGATTCATTCAGTACTTC | CASSPSGTGGFIQYF
. | . | TRBJ2-3 | TRBV11-3 | TGTGCCAGCAGCTTAGGGCTAGGAGGCTTTTCAGATACGCAGTATTTT | CASSLGLGGFSDTQYF
. | TRBD2 | TRBJ2-1 | TRBV10-3 | TGTGCCATCAGCTGGGTAGGGTGGAGCGGGAGAAATAATGAGCAGTTCTTC | CAISWVGWSGRNNEQFF
. | TRBD2 | TRBJ2-1 | TRBV4-1 | TGCGCCAGCAGCCTTAATAGCCTAGCGGGGAGCTCCTACAATGAGCAGTTCTTC | CASSLNSLAGSSYNEQFF
. | . | TRBJ2-4 | TRBV5-1 | TGCGCCAGCAGCTTGGCCGGATACCTACAGGGCAAAAACATTCAGTACTTC | CASSLAGYLQGKNIQYF
. | . | TRBJ1-2 | TRBV6-2/TRBV6-3 | TGTGCCAGCAGTCGCCAACAGGGAACTCTTTTGGTGGGGACAGGCTACACCTTC | CASSRQQGTLLVGTGYTF
. | TRBD2 | TRBJ2-7 | TRBV11-2 | TGTGCCAGCAGCACGGTAGCGGGAGGAACCTACGAGCAGTACTTC | CASSTVAGGTYEQYF
. | TRBD1 | TRBJ2-7 | TRBV27 | TGTGCCACTTCTCCGGGACAGATAAACTACGAGCAGTACTTC | CATSPGQINYEQYF
few | . | TRBJ2-2 | TRBV28 | TGTGCCAGCAGTACCTGGACAGTTACGAACACCGGGGAGCTGTTTTTT | CASSTWTVTNTGELFF
. | TRBD1 | TRBJ2-7 | TRBV28 | TGTGCCAGCAGCACGGGACAGGGCTACGAGCAGTACTTC | CASSTGQGYEQYF
. | TRBD2 | TRBJ2-5 | TRBV11-3 | TGTGCCAGCAGCATGGGACTAGCGGGCGAGGGAGAGACCCAGTACTTC | CASSMGLAGEGETQYF
. | . | TRBJ2-7 | TRBV5-1 | TGCGCCAGCAGCCCCAATGGGCCTTTGGACGAGCAGTACTTC | CASSPNGPLDEQYF
. | . | TRBJ2-7 | TRBV25-1 | TGTGCCAGCAGTGAATCGGCACGGGGTGTCGGGGAGCAGTACTTC | CASSESARGVGEQYF
few | . | TRBJ2-2 | TRBV13 | TGTGCCAGCAGCTTTAGCAGGGGAGAATACACCGGGGAGCTGTTTTTT | CASSFSRGEYTGELFF
. | . | TRBJ1-1 | TRBV18 | TGTGCCAGCTCACCTGGGGGGGTAGAGACTGAAGCTTTCTTT | CASSPGGVETEAFF
. | . | TRBJ1-2 | TRBV28 | TGTGCCAGCAGTTTATCGACAGTTATGGATGGCTACACCTTC | CASSLSTVMDGYTF
. | TRBD2 | TRBJ2-2 | TRBV5-8 | TGTGCCAGCAGCGCTAGCGGGGGGTACACCGGGGAGCTGTTTTTT | CASSASGGYTGELFF
. | TRBD1 | TRBJ2-2 | TRBV6-4 | TGTGCCAGCAGCCTACCGGCGACAGGGCGGCAAGCGCCGAACACCGGGGAGCTGTTTTTT | CASSLPATGRQAPNTGELFF
. | TRBD2 | TRBJ2-1 | TRBV9 | TGTGCCAGCAGCGTTGGGACTAGCGGGAGCTCCTACAATGAGCAGTTCTTC | CASSVGTSGSSYNEQFF
. | TRBD2 | TRBJ2-5 | TRBV28 | TGTGCCAGCAGCCCTACTAGCGGGGGACAAGAGACCCAGTACTTC | CASSPTSGGQETQYF
many | . | TRBJ1-1 | TRBV14 | TGTGCCAGCAGCCCCATCTCTATGAACACTGAAGCTTTCTTT | CASSPISMNTEAFF
. | TRBD2 | TRBJ2-7 | TRBV28 | TGTGCCAGCAGTTTCGGCGGGAGGTACGAGCAGTACTTC | CASSFGGRYEQYF
. | . | TRBJ1-6 | TRBV30 | TGTGCCTGGAAGGGGGACCGGACCTTCCCCCTCCACTTT | CAWKGDRTFPLHF
. | . | TRBJ1-2 | TRBV19 | TGTGCCAGTAGTATGGGGCCAGGGCTGTTCGTAGATGGCTACACCTTC | CASSMGPGLFVDGYTF
. | TRBD1 | TRBJ1-6 | TRBV7-2 | TGTGCCAGCGGACGCGACAGGGGAGCCGATGTCTATAATTCACCCCTCCACTTT | CASGRDRGADVYNSPLHF
. | . | TRBJ2-1 | TRBV7-3 | TGTGCCAGCAGCCAGGGGGGCGCCGTTGAGAGGGAGCAGTTCTTC | CASSQGGAVEREQFF
. | TRBD1 | TRBJ2-1 | TRBV5-1 | TGCGCCAGCAGCTTCCCGGGACAGGGGGCCTACAATGAGCAGTTCTTC | CASSFPGQGAYNEQFF
. | TRBD1 | TRBJ1-2 | TRBV28 | TGTGCCGTCCCCGAGGGGACAGGGGTCTATGGCTACACCTTC | CAVPEGTGVYGYTF
. | TRBD1 | TRBJ2-1 | TRBV4-1 | TGCGCCAGCAGCCTGAGGGGGCGAGTTTACAATGAGCAGTTCTTC | CASSLRGRVYNEQFF
. | TRBD2 | TRBJ2-2 | TRBV7-2 | TGTGCCAGCACCATAGAAGCGGGAGTCGGCACCGGGGAGCTGTTTTTT | CASTIEAGVGTGELFF
. | . | TRBJ1-6 | TRBV3-1/TRBV3-2 | TGTGCCAGCAGCCAGCCCGGGCACCTCGGGGGTACTAATTCACCCCTCCACTTT | CASSQPGHLGGTNSPLHF
. | . | TRBJ2-5 | TRBV7-2 | TGTGCCAGCAGCTTAGGACCGGAGGAGACCCAGTACTTC | CASSLGPEETQYF
. | . | TRBJ2-1 | TRBV5-5 | TGTGCCAGCAGCTTGCTGGGGAGCTCCTACAATGAGCAGTTCTTC | CASSLLGSSYNEQFF